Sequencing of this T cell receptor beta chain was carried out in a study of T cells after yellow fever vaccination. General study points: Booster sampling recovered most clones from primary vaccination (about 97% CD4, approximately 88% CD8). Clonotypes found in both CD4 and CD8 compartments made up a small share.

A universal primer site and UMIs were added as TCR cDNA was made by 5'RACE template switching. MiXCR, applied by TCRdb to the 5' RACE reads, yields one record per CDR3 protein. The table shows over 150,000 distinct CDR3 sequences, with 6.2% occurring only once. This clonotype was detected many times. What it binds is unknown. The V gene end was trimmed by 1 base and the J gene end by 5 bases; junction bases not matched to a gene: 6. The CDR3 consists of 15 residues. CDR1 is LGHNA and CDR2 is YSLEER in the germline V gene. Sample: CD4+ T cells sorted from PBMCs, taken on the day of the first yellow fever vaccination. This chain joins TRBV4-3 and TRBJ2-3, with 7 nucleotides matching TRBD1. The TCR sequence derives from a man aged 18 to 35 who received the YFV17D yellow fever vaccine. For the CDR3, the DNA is TGCGCCAGCAGCCAAGGAGCAGGGGGAGTAGATACGCAGTATTTT. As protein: CASSQGAGGVDTQYF.